Listed below are T cell receptor beta chains from one sample, sequenced in a study of T cells in Graves' hyperthyroidism and ophthalmopathy. Via MiXCR, TCRdb re-called the multiplex PCR reads, giving one row per CDR3 protein. The repertoire holds hundreds of thousands of distinct CDR3 sequences, with more than 14% as singletons. The sample taken for sequencing was blood. These receptors all come from a woman aged 45-59 years with Graves' ophthalmopathy. The CDR3 runs from the conserved cysteine through the conserved F or W. D genes are given only for firm matches. Clone size is not always given. Where it is, it says once, few, many or a class for expanded clones.

TRBJ1-1 . TRBD1 TRBV25-1 TGTGCCAGCCGACAGGGAGGTTTGTACACTGAAGCTTTCTTT CASRQGGLYTEAFF
TRBJ2-1 many TRBD1 TRBV28 TGTGCCAGCCTCGGCCGGGACAGGGTTGGCAATGAGCAGTTCTTC CASLGRDRVGNEQFF
TRBJ1-5 many . TRBV7-2 TGTGCCAGCAGCATTAGACAGGGCAATCAGCCCCAGCATTTT CASSIRQGNQPQHF
TRBJ2-3 many . TRBV29-1 TGCAGCGTTGAAGCGGACAAACGCACAGATACGCAGTATTTT CSVEADKRTDTQYF
TRBJ2-7 many TRBD2 TRBV7-2 TGTGCCAGCAGCAAACCGCTAGCGGGCCCCTACGAGCAGTACTTC CASSKPLAGPYEQYF
TRBJ2-3 . . TRBV4-3 TGCGCCAGCAGCCAACCGGGAGAAGAGGATACGCAGTATTTT CASSQPGEEDTQYF
TRBJ2-3 few . TRBV15 TGTGCCACCAGCACTCTGGGATATACGCAGTATTTT CATSTLGYTQYF
TRBJ1-1 few TRBD1 TRBV5-1 TGCGCCAGCAGCCCCTCACAGGGGTCACACACTGAAGCTTTCTTT CASSPSQGSHTEAFF
TRBJ2-7 many TRBD2 TRBV7-6 TGTGCCAGCAGCATTATAGCGGGAGGGCCCAACGAGCAGTACTTC CASSIIAGGPNEQYF
TRBJ2-7 few . TRBV12-5 TGTGCTAGTGGTAAACGGGACCACGTATACGAGCAGTACTTC CASGKRDHVYEQYF
TRBJ2-7 many . TRBV12-3/TRBV12-4 TGTGCCAGCAGTTCCTGGTACGAGCAGTACTTC CASSSWYEQYF
TRBJ2-7 . . TRBV7-9 TGTGCCAGCAGTACAGGGCAACGATCCTACGAGCAGTACTTC CASSTGQRSYEQYF
TRBJ2-5 many . TRBV7-3 TGTGCCAGCAGCTTACGGCCAGTTGAGACCCAGTACTTC CASSLRPVETQYF
TRBJ1-5 few TRBD1 TRBV27 TGTGCCAGCAGTTTAAACTACGCCGACAGGGGGCTAAATCAGCCCCAGCATTTT CASSLNYADRGLNQPQHF
TRBJ2-1 . TRBD2 TRBV7-8 TGTGCCAGCAGCTTATGGAGGGGGACTAGCCCTAATGAGCAGTTCTTC CASSLWRGTSPNEQFF
TRBJ1-1 many . TRBV7-2 TGTGCCAGCAGCTTAGTTGGGCAGGGCGACGAAGCTTTCTTT CASSLVGQGDEAFF
TRBJ2-4 many . TRBV20-1 TGCAGTGCTAGATCAGGGGCTCTAGCCAAAAACATTCAGTACTTC CSARSGALAKNIQYF
TRBJ2-5 many TRBD2 TRBV14 TGTGCCAGCAGCCAGGGGACTAGTGCGACCCAGTACTTC CASSQGTSATQYF
TRBJ1-5 few . TRBV19 TGTGCCAGTAGTATAGTCGAGTATAGCAATCAGCCCCAGCATTTT CASSIVEYSNQPQHF
TRBJ2-7 few TRBD1 TRBV30 TGTGCCTGGTGGACAGGGGGCTACGAGCAGTACTTC CAWWTGGYEQYF
TRBJ2-5 many TRBD2 TRBV7-2 TGTGCCAGCAGCTTAGAGGGTGCTAGCGGGAGGTATGAGACCCAGTACTTC CASSLEGASGRYETQYF
TRBJ1-4 . TRBD1 TRBV28 TGTGCCAGCAACCTTGGGACAGATGAAAAACTGTTTTTT CASNLGTDEKLFF
TRBJ2-1 many TRBD1 TRBV18 TGTGCCAGCTCAGGACAGGGACTCTACAATGAGCAGTTCTTC CASSGQGLYNEQFF
TRBJ2-7 many . TRBV30 TGTGCCTGGAGTGTACGCGGCGAGCAGTACTTC CAWSVRGEQYF
TRBJ2-5 many . TRBV9 TGTGCCAGCAGCGAGTCCGGGGGAGCTGAGACCCAGTACTTC CASSESGGAETQYF
TRBJ1-2 many TRBD1 TRBV19 TGTGCCAGTAAGGAGGGGGCCTATGGCTACACCTTC CASKEGAYGYTF
TRBJ2-1 many . TRBV11-2 TGTGCCAGCAGGAACCTCTCCTACAATGAGCAGTTCTTC CASRNLSYNEQFF
TRBJ2-5 many . TRBV4-3 TGCGCCAGCAGCCGTGGGACGGGGGATGAGACCCAGTACTTC CASSRGTGDETQYF
TRBJ2-5 . TRBD2 TRBV7-6 TGTGCCAGCAGCTTAGCGTATGGGACTAGCGGGAGAGAGACCCAGTACTTC CASSLAYGTSGRETQYF
TRBJ2-3 few . TRBV6-6 TGTGCCAGCAGTTACACACCGTTCCCAGGGCCCACAGATACGCAGTATTTT CASSYTPFPGPTDTQYF
TRBJ1-3 . . TRBV12-3/TRBV12-4 TGTGCCAGCAGGTTGACGGTCTCTGGAAACACCATATATTTT CASRLTVSGNTIYF
TRBJ2-3 many . TRBV7-3 TGTGCCAGCAGCTTAACTTCCGTCGGCGGTACAGATACGCAGTATTTT CASSLTSVGGTDTQYF
TRBJ2-6 . . TRBV12-3/TRBV12-4 TGTGCCAGCAGTTTAATCCGGAAGGCTGGGGCCAACGTCCTGACTTTC CASSLIRKAGANVLTF
TRBJ2-4 few . TRBV6-2/TRBV6-3 TGTGCCAGCAGTTACGGAGGCGGGATTCAGTACTTC CASSYGGGIQYF
TRBJ2-7 few . TRBV9 TGTGCCAGCAGCACCCACGGACAAGCTACCTACGAGCAGTACTTC CASSTHGQATYEQYF
TRBJ2-1 few . TRBV20-1 TGCAGTGCTAGAAGGGCGGGGGAGCAGTTCTTC CSARRAGEQFF
TRBJ2-5 . . TRBV7-2 TGTGCCAACAGCTCCCGGAGTGGGGAGACCCAGTACTTC CANSSRSGETQYF
TRBJ1-4 many . TRBV12-5 TGTGCTAGTGGTTGGGCCGACAGGTCGGATGAAAAACTGTTTTTT CASGWADRSDEKLFF
TRBJ2-6 . TRBD1 TRBV19 TGTGCCAGTAGGTCGACAGGGGTTCCCTCTGGGGCCAACGTCCTGACTTTC CASRSTGVPSGANVLTF
TRBJ1-5 . TRBD1 TRBV19 TGTGCCAGTAGTATAGATCGGACAGGTTTCAATCAGCCCCAGCATTTT CASSIDRTGFNQPQHF
TRBJ1-5 many . TRBV2 TGTGCCAGCAGTGAATACCCTTTGGATCAGCCCCAGCATTTT CASSEYPLDQPQHF
TRBJ2-3 . TRBD2 TRBV19 TGTGCCAGTAGTATGTGGGGGGGAGCAGATACGCAGTATTTT CASSMWGGADTQYF
TRBJ2-3 . . TRBV7-4 TGTGCCAGCAGCTTAGCGCGTCTGGGGGGAGATACGCAGTATTTT CASSLARLGGDTQYF
TRBJ2-7 many . TRBV18 TGTGCCAGCAGCCCCGGACTGAGCTACGAGCAGTACTTC CASSPGLSYEQYF
TRBJ1-2 . . TRBV6-2/TRBV6-3 TGTGCCAGCAGTTTCCGGGTCAGCCGCTCTAACTATGGCTACACCTTC CASSFRVSRSNYGYTF
TRBJ1-1 many . TRBV6-2/TRBV6-3 TGTGCCAGCAGTTATGTGACTGAAGCTTTCTTT CASSYVTEAFF
TRBJ1-1 many . TRBV2 TGTGCCAGCAGGGCTAAAGGCGGCGTAGAAGCTTTCTTT CASRAKGGVEAFF
TRBJ2-5 many . TRBV28 TGTGCCAGCAGCAGTGGCAGGGGAGAGACCCAGTACTTC CASSSGRGETQYF
TRBJ1-4 few . TRBV5-1 TGCGCCAGCAGCCCGCGGGACGCCTCGGGTGAAAAACTGTTTTTT CASSPRDASGEKLFF
TRBJ2-1 many . TRBV7-8 TGTGCCAGCAGCTTAAGTTTGGGCAATGAGCAGTTCTTC CASSLSLGNEQFF
TRBJ2-7 many . TRBV5-6 TGTGCCAGCAGCTCCGGGACCGAGTACTTC CASSSGTEYF